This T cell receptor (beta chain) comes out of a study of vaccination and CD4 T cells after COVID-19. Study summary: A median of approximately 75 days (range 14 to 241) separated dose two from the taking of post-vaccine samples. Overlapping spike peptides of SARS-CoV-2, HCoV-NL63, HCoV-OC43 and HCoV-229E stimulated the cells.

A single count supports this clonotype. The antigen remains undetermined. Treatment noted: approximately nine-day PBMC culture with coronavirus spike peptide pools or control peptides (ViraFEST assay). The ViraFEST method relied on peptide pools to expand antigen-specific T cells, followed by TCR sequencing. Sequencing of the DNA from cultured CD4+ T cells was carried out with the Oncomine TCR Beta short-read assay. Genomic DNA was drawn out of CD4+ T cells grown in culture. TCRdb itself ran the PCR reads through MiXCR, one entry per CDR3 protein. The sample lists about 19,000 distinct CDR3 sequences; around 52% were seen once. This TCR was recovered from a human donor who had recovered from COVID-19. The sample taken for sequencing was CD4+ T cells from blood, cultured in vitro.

CDR3 sequence reads: CASQTGGAAQNTEAFF. Written as DNA, the CDR3 is TGCGCCAGCCAGACAGGAGGGGCAGCTCAGAACACTGAAGCTTTCTTT. This chain connects TRBV10-2 to TRBJ1-1; D is possibly TRBD1 (6 bases). The germline V gene has CDR1 WSHSY and CDR2 SAAADI. The CDR3 consists of 16 residues. V dropped 8 bases and J dropped 1 base, with 20 bases sitting between them.